The 5 T cell receptor beta chains below come from one sample, sequenced in a study of OX40 agonist ivuxolimab in advanced cancers. Generated by immunoSEQ multiplex PCR, the TCRdb table keeps only in-frame clones and is missing some. In the table there are 78,000 or so clones, around 83% of which are singletons. The source was CD4+ or CD8+ T cells sorted from blood, collected in a trial of the OX40 agonist ivuxolimab. These receptors were obtained from an adult with an advanced solid tumor such as melanoma, head and neck, liver or kidney cancer.

The rearrangement uses TRBV19 and TRBJ2-3; D tentatively reads TRBD1 or TRBD2 (6 bases each). Germline V gene sequence: CDR1 LNHDA, CDR2 SQIVND (reference sequence). The CDR3 consists of 14 residues. Trimming removed 3 bases from V and 2 bases from J, with 9 bases in between. The CDR3 bases are TGTGCCAGTAGTATCGGGGGCGTCACAGATACGCAGTATTTT. Its translation is CASSIGGVTDTQYF. Using reference TRBV19 and TRBJ2-3 for the parts outside the CDR3, the full variable domain is DGGITQSPKYLFRKEGQNVTLSCEQNLNHDAMYWYRQDPGQGLRLIYYSQIVNDFQKGDIAEGYSVSREKKESFPLTVTSAQKNPTAFYLCASSIGGVTDTQYFGPGTRLTVL.

This clone has just a few counts. This chain connects TRBV7-6 to TRBJ1-1, with 10 bases identical to TRBD1. Per germline, CDR1 SGHVS and CDR2 FNYEAQ. V lost 1 base, J lost 2 bases, and 10 bases stayed unmatched. CDR3 size: 18 residues. The CDR3: CASSLGRDRGGGNTEAFF. Written as DNA, the CDR3 is TGTGCCAGCAGCTTAGGACGGGACAGGGGAGGAGGAAACACTGAAGCTTTCTTT.

V and J are TRBV19 and TRBJ1-2; 7 bases line up with TRBD1. Germline V gene sequence: CDR1 LNHDA, CDR2 SQIVND (reference sequence). The V gene end was trimmed by 8 bases and the J gene end by 4 bases; junction bases not matched to a gene: 16. CDR3 length equals 16 residues. The CDR3 reads CASLSEGGGDVYGYTF. The CDR3 nucleotides read TGTGCCAGTTTAAGTGAAGGGGGCGGGGACGTCTATGGCTACACCTTC.

V usage is TRBV14 and J usage is TRBJ2-2, with D uncertain. Germline V lookup: CDR1 SGHDN, CDR2 FVKESK. Trimming pared 2 bases from V and 6 bases from J, leaving 4 bases between. This CDR3 spans 12 amino acids. The CDR3 DNA sequence: TGTGCCAGCAGCCAAAGCGCCGGGGAGCTGTTTTTT. Protein sequence: CASSQSAGELFF.

The V gene is TRBV6-1, the J gene TRBJ2-7; D unclear. CDR3 size: 13 residues. Germline-derived CDR1 and CDR2 are MNHNS and SASEGT. Trimming pared 7 bases from V and 1 base from J, leaving 11 bases between. The CDR3 spells CASTSVWSYEQYF. The CDR3 DNA sequence: TGTGCCAGCACGTCTGTCTGGTCCTACGAGCAGTACTTC.